This TCR beta chain is drawn from a study of beta chain features in type 1 diabetes. Regarding the study as a whole: TCRB CDR3 length was moderately but significantly reduced in all four CD4+ subsets of Type 1 diabetes patients.

Each of the CD4+ naive, central memory, regulatory and stem cell-like memory populations was sorted via CD45RO/CCR7/CD25/CD127/CD95/CD27. Expressed TCRB transcripts were sequenced after all isolated RNA was converted to cDNA. Repertoires were generated with immunoSEQ multiplex PCR, while TCRdb's copy carries only in-frame clones and drops some. The sample lists about 290,000 clones; 8% were seen once. Turning to this clone: Antigen specificity is unknown.

Germline V gives CDR1 GTSNPN, CDR2 SVGIG (reference sequence). The CDR3 contains 14 residues. The V end was cut by 5 bases, the J end by 0 bases, with 13 bases between. The material sequenced was central memory CD4+ T cells from blood. The TCR was taken from a woman under 30 in good health. The chain uses TRBV30 and TRBJ1-1; D is perhaps TRBD1 (5 bases). CDR3 sequence (DNA): TGTGCCTGGGGAGGGGTGATTATGAACACTGAAGCTTTCTTT. Protein: CAWGGVIMNTEAFF.